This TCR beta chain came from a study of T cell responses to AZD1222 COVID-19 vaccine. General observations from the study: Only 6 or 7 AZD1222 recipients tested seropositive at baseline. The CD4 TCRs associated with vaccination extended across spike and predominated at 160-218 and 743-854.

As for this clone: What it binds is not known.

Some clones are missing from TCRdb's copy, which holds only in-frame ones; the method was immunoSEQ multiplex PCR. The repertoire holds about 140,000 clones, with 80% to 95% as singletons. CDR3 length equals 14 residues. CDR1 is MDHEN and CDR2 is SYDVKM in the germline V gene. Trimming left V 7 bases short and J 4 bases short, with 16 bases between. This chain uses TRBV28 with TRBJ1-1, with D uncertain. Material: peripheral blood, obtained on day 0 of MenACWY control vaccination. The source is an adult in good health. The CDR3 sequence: CASKGRVYGTEAFF. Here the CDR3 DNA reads TGTGCCAGCAAAGGGCGGGTATATGGCACTGAAGCTTTCTTT.